The 30 T cell receptor beta chains below all came from one sample that was sequenced in a study of PD-L1 blockade in urothelial cancer. Time point reported: pretreatment peripheral blood. TCRdb's table, derived via immunoSEQ multiplex PCR, lists solely in-frame clones and lacks some. The sample includes tens of thousands of clones, 90% of them seen just once. The specimen was PBMCs, collected around atezolizumab (anti-PD-L1) treatment. These receptor sequences come from a man between 65 and 85 years old with urothelial cancer.

A single count supports this clone. The chain links TRBV7-9 to TRBJ2-7; 8 nucleotides align to TRBD1. CDR3 size: 15 residues. Germline V lookup: CDR1 SEHNR, CDR2 FQNEAQ (reference sequence). V lost 6 bases and J lost 1; bases outside the gene matches: 8. CDR3 region: CASSSRRGQSYEQYF. CDR3 DNA: TGTGCCAGCAGTTCTCGCAGGGGGCAGTCCTACGAGCAGTACTTC.

The gene calls are TRBV28 and TRBJ2-6, with D hard to call. CDR1 and CDR2 (germline): MDHEN, SYDVKM. The CDR3 consists of 15 residues. Trimming pared 8 bases from V and 0 bases from J, leaving 11 bases between. The CDR3 spells CASALYSSGANVLTF. DNA of the CDR3: TGTGCCAGCGCCCTGTATAGCTCTGGGGCCAACGTCCTGACTTTC.

The genes are TRBV19 and TRBJ2-7; 11 bases align to TRBD2. Germline CDR1 reads LNHDA; CDR2 reads SQIVND (reference sequence). V trimming: 1 base; J trimming: 4 bases; junction bases outside the gene matches: 3. The CDR3 consists of 15 residues. CDR3 sequence: CASSIALAGVYEQYF. Written as DNA, the CDR3 is TGTGCCAGTAGTATAGCACTAGCGGGAGTGTACGAGCAGTACTTC. The whole variable domain, filled in from reference TRBV19 and TRBJ2-7, reads DGGITQSPKYLFRKEGQNVTLSCEQNLNHDAMYWYRQDPGQGLRLIYYSQIVNDFQKGDIAEGYSVSREKKESFPLTVTSAQKNPTAFYLCASSIALAGVYEQYFGPGTRLTVT.

This chain links TRBV9 with TRBJ2-7; D is perhaps TRBD1 (6 bases). Trimming took off 4 bases at V and 6 bases at J, with 14 bases between the two ends. Looked up from germline, CDR1 is SGDLS and CDR2 is YYNGEE. This CDR3 comprises 13 residues. DNA of the CDR3: TGTGCCAGCAGCCCCGACCCAGGGGCCGAGCAGTACTTC. Its protein is CASSPDPGAEQYF.

This chain joins TRBV9 and TRBJ1-3; TRBD1 matches 8 bases. This CDR3 is built from 18 residues. Germline V gene data show CDR1 as SGDLS and CDR2 as YYNGEE. V shed 0 bases, J shed 2 bases, and the junction held 10 bases outside the gene matches. The CDR3 is CASSVGPGGEMAGNTIYF. CDR3 DNA: TGTGCCAGCAGCGTAGGTCCAGGGGGCGAGATGGCTGGAAACACCATATATTTT.

The chain is built from TRBV18 and TRBJ1-1; TRBD1 agrees at 7 bases. J was trimmed by 2 bases and V by 4 bases; bases with no gene match: 4. CDR3 size: 14 residues. Per germline, CDR1 KGHSH and CDR2 LQKENI. CDR3 nucleotides: TGTGCCAGCTCACTGACAGGGAAAAACACTGAAGCTTTCTTT. It encodes CASSLTGKNTEAFF.

The chain couples TRBV7-3 to TRBJ2-2; a weak D match, TRBD1 (6 bases). V was clipped by 4 bases and J by 4 bases, with 13 bases between them. Germline-derived CDR1 and CDR2 are SGHTA and FQGTGA. This CDR3 region has 15 residues. In DNA, the CDR3 is TGTGCCAGCAGCTCTCGTAGGGGGACCACCGGGGAGCTGTTTTTT. Translating it yields CASSSRRGTTGELFF. Full variable domain (rest looked up from reference TRBV7-3 and TRBJ2-2): GAGVSQTPSNKVTEKGKYVELRCDPISGHTALYWYRQSLGQGPEFLIYFQGTGAADDSGLPNDRFFAVRPEGSVSTLKIQRTERGDSAVYLCASSSRRGTTGELFFGEGSRLTVL.

V gene TRBV18 combines with J gene TRBJ2-2; 8 positions agree with TRBD1. The CDR3 is made up of 16 amino acids. The ends lost 5 bases at V and 2 bases at J; junction bases unmatched: 7. Germline loops: CDR1 KGHSH, CDR2 LQKENI. CDR3 amino acids: CASSTFQGANTGELFF. The CDR3 DNA sequence: TGTGCCAGCTCAACGTTTCAGGGGGCTAACACCGGGGAGCTGTTTTTT.

This chain joins TRBV5-5 and TRBJ1-1; TRBD1 might be the D (6 bases). The CDR3 totals 14 residues. V was cut by 4 bases and J by 6 bases, with 16 bases left in between. CDR1 and CDR2 from the germline V gene are SGHKS and YYEKEE (reference sequence). As DNA, the CDR3 is TGTGCCAGCAGCCTCACAGGGATTGTGGCTGAAGCTTTCTTT. Translation gives CASSLTGIVAEAFF.

J is TRBJ2-7 and V is TRBV27; 9 bases map to TRBD2. The CDR3 totals 16 residues. V lost 2 bases to trimming and J lost 3 bases; unmatched junction nucleotides: 8. Germline-derived CDR1 and CDR2 are MNHEY and SMNVEV (reference sequence). CDR3 region: CASSLSGGTMLYEQYF. The CDR3 coding sequence is TGTGCCAGCAGTTTAAGCGGGGGGACTATGCTCTACGAGCAGTACTTC.

This clone has a single count. V is TRBV4-2 and J is TRBJ1-3; TRBD1 is a possible D gene (5 bases). This CDR3 has 16 amino acids. The V end lost 1 base, the J end lost 1 base, and 11 bases lay between the germline ends. The germline V gene encodes CDR1 LGHNA and CDR2 YNFKEQ. The CDR3 DNA reads TGTGCCAGCAGCCAAGGTGGGGGGATTTCTGGAAACACCATATATTTT. This codes for CASSQGGGISGNTIYF.

This clone was observed a few times. The chain couples TRBV11-2 to TRBJ1-4; 9 positions agree with TRBD1. The CDR3 runs to 15 residues. Germline assignment: CDR1 SGHAT and CDR2 FQNNGV. Unmatched junction bases numbered 2, after V lost 1 base and J lost 5 bases. The CDR3 DNA is TGTGCCAGCAGCTTAGCCGGGACAGGGAATGAAAAACTGTTTTTT. Protein sequence: CASSLAGTGNEKLFF.

This sequence joins TRBV19 and TRBJ1-2, with D perhaps matching TRBD1 (6 bases). CDR3 length: 12 residues. Germline V CDR1 and CDR2: LNHDA, SQIVND (reference sequence). The ends were cut back, 5 bases at V and 8 bases at J, with 12 bases in the middle. Here the CDR3 DNA reads TGTGCCAGTAGTCCGCAGGGGAAGGGCTACACCTTC. Protein product: CASSPQGKGYTF.

V usage is TRBV29-1 and J usage is TRBJ2-5; 10 nucleotides match TRBD1. Germline CDR1 SQVTM, CDR2 ANQGSEA. V gave up 2 bases and J gave up 7 bases; unmatched junction bases: 4. The CDR3 covers 13 residues. The CDR3 bases are TGCAGCGTTGAAATGGGACAGGGGATGACCCAGTACTTC. Translated, it gives CSVEMGQGMTQYF.

The chain combines TRBV10-2 with TRBJ2-5; the match to TRBD1 covers 8 bases. Germline values: CDR1 WSHSY, CDR2 SAAADI. Trimming removed 6 bases from V and 4 bases from J; junction bases left unmatched: 1. The CDR3 consists of 12 residues. The CDR3 DNA reads as TGCGCCAGCAGGGGGACAGGAGAGACCCAGTACTTC. Protein product: CASRGTGETQYF.

The rearrangement joins TRBV7-6 to TRBJ2-2; D may be TRBD2 (5 bases). CDR1 is SGHVS and CDR2 is FNYEAQ in the germline V gene. Between the trimmed V and J ends, which lost 0 bases and 5 bases, there was a span of 7 bases. The CDR3 runs 14 residues. CDR3 DNA: TGTGCCAGCAGCTTAGCGCCGGGAACCGGGGAGCTGTTTTTT. Translating it yields CASSLAPGTGELFF. Complete variable domain (other parts from reference TRBV7-6 and TRBJ2-2): GAGVSQSPRYKVTKRGQDVALRCDPISGHVSLYWYRQALGQGPEFLTYFNYEAQQDKSGLPNDRFSAERPEGSISTLTIQRTEQRDSAMYRCASSLAPGTGELFFGEGSRLTVL.

The chain combines TRBV10-2 with TRBJ2-1, with 14 nucleotides matching TRBD2. This CDR3 spans 17 amino acids. The J segment lost 4 bases and the V segment lost 5 bases, leaving 7 bases of the junction unmatched. Germline V gene lookup returns CDR1 WSHSY and CDR2 SAAADI. In DNA, the CDR3 is TGCGCCAGCAGTAAATTATGGACTAGCGGGAGGTACAATGAGCAGTTCTTC. Its protein is CASSKLWTSGRYNEQFF.

This chain connects TRBV28 to TRBJ2-1, with 9 nucleotides matching TRBD1. The CDR3 runs to 13 residues. J was trimmed by 7 bases and V by 3 bases; bases with no gene match: 1. Germline CDR1 and CDR2: MDHEN and SYDVKM. The CDR3 DNA follows: TGTGCCAGCAGTTTGACAGGGGGGAATGAGCAGTTCTTC. Protein: CASSLTGGNEQFF. Supplemented by reference TRBV28 and TRBJ2-1, the full variable domain reads DVKVTQSSRYLVKRTGEKVFLECVQDMDHENMFWYRQDPGLGLRLIYFSYDVKMKEKGDIPEGYSVSREKKERFSLILESASTNQTSMYLCASSLTGGNEQFFGPGTRLTVL.

This clone was recorded a few times. The chain combines TRBV5-1 with TRBJ1-1; D possibly corresponds to TRBD1 (6 bases). The V end lost 1 base, the J end lost 7 bases, and 14 bases lay between the germline ends. CDR1 and CDR2 (germline): SGHRS, YFSETQ. The CDR3 is 14 amino acids. CDR3: CASSLLGQDFEAFF. Here the CDR3 DNA reads TGCGCCAGCAGCTTGTTGGGACAAGACTTTGAAGCTTTCTTT.

The V and J genes are TRBV5-4 and TRBJ2-1; TRBD2 agrees at 7 bases. Germline V gene sequence: CDR1 SGHNT, CDR2 YYREEE (reference sequence). V trimming: 0 bases; J trimming: 4 bases; junction bases outside the gene matches: 7. The CDR3 is 16 amino acids. CDR3: CASSLDPGGTYNEQFF. Written as DNA, the CDR3 is TGTGCCAGCAGCTTGGATCCCGGGGGGACTTACAATGAGCAGTTCTTC.

The chain has TRBV9 and TRBJ2-7; TRBD1 agrees at 8 bases. Trimming took 3 bases from V and 0 from J; bases not matched to a gene: 2. The germline gives CDR1 SGDLS, CDR2 YYNGEE. There are 14 residues in the CDR3. This CDR3 is CASSGTGSSYEQYF. The CDR3, as DNA: TGTGCCAGCAGCGGGACAGGGAGCTCCTACGAGCAGTACTTC.

The genes are TRBV5-1 and TRBJ2-2; D is possibly TRBD1 (6 bases). With 3 bases removed from V and 4 bases from J, the gap between germline ends came to 10 bases. The CDR3 sequence is 14 residues long. Per germline, CDR1 SGHRS and CDR2 YFSETQ. DNA for the CDR3: TGCGCCAGCAGCTCTACAGGGTCCACCGGGGAGCTGTTTTTT. Its translation: CASSSTGSTGELFF. The full variable domain, rest sourced from reference TRBV5-1 and TRBJ2-2, is KAGVTQTPRYLIKTRGQQVTLSCSPISGHRSVSWYQQTPGQGLQFLFEYFSETQRNKGNFPGRFSGRQFSNSRSEMNVSTLELGDSALYLCASSSTGSTGELFFGEGSRLTVL.

CDR3 nucleotides: TGTGCCAGCAGTTTGTCAGGGGGCGCGGGGGCCAACACTGAAGCTTTCTTT. Amino acids: CASSLSGGAGANTEAFF. This chain joins TRBV28 and TRBJ1-1, with 8 positions matching TRBD1. This CDR3 region has 17 residues. With V trimmed by 3 bases and J by 2 bases, 11 bases remained unmatched. CDR1 and CDR2 from the germline V gene are MDHEN and SYDVKM.

The chain is built from TRBV27 and TRBJ2-7; a weak D match, TRBD1 (5 bases). The V gene lost 2 bases and the J gene lost 7 bases, with 12 bases spanning the gap. CDR1 is MNHEY, CDR2 SMNVEV, per germline (reference sequence). CDR3 length: 13 amino acids. CDR3 amino acids: CASSLLGPGEQYF. CDR3 in DNA: TGTGCCAGCAGTTTACTGGGGCCCGGGGAGCAGTACTTC.

The chain employs TRBV19 and TRBJ2-1, with 10 bases that match TRBD2. This CDR3 spans 15 amino acids. Germline lookup yields CDR1 LNHDA and CDR2 SQIVND (reference sequence). The ends lost 4 bases at V and 7 bases at J; junction bases unmatched: 7. DNA for the CDR3: TGTGCCAGTAGTAAGCTAGCGGGAGTGTGGAATGAGCAGTTCTTC. It codes for CASSKLAGVWNEQFF.

The J gene is TRBJ2-3, the V gene TRBV2; 10 bases agree with TRBD1. V shed 5 bases, J shed 3 bases, and the junction held 2 bases outside the gene matches. Germline CDR1 is SNHLY and CDR2 is FYNNEI. CDR3 size: 14 residues. For the CDR3, the DNA is TGTGCCAGCAGTCGACAGGGGGCGACAGATACGCAGTATTTT. Protein: CASSRQGATDTQYF.

In nucleotides, the CDR3 is TGTGCCAGCAGCCAGGGGGGCCCGAGGTACACAGATACGCAGTATTTT. Translated: CASSQGGPRYTDTQYF. The chain is built from TRBV11-1 and TRBJ2-3, with D possibly matching TRBD1 (7 bases). The V and J ends lost 5 bases and 2 bases respectively, with 17 bases between them. Germline-derived CDR1 and CDR2 are SGHAT and FQDESV (reference sequence). CDR3 length: 16 amino acids. The complete variable domain, with remaining parts taken from reference TRBV11-1 and TRBJ2-3, reads EAEVAQSPRYKITEKSQAVAFWCDPISGHATLYWYRQILGQGPELLVQFQDESVVDDSQLPKDRFSAERLKGVDSTLKIQPAELGDSAMYLCASSQGGPRYTDTQYFGPGTRLTVL.

The chain links TRBV5-1 to TRBJ2-5; 8 bases match TRBD1. The CDR3 extends over 16 amino acids. Germline CDR1 and CDR2: SGHRS and YFSETQ. J lost 2 bases, V lost 2 bases, and 8 bases had no gene match. Written as DNA, the CDR3 is TGCGCCAGCAGCTTCATAGGACAGGGAATACAAGAGACCCAGTACTTC. The encoded protein is CASSFIGQGIQETQYF.

The rearrangement joins TRBV18 to TRBJ2-2; 11 bases align to TRBD2. The CDR3 runs 19 residues. The J segment lost 0 bases and the V segment lost 4 bases, leaving 10 bases of the junction unmatched. Germline-derived CDR1 and CDR2 are KGHSH and LQKENI. The CDR3 coding sequence is TGTGCCAGCTCACTCCTAGCGGGAGGACGCTTCGCGAACACCGGGGAGCTGTTTTTT. As protein: CASSLLAGGRFANTGELFF.

The chain carries TRBV6-5 and TRBJ2-5; no definite D call. Near its end, the DNA agrees better with TRBJ2-7, so the J call may be wrong. The CDR3 spans 12 residues. Germline V gives CDR1 MNHEY, CDR2 SVGAGI. The CDR3 spells CASRAESYEQYF. The CDR3 DNA sequence: TGTGCCAGCAGGGCGGAATCCTACGAGCAGTACTTC.